The 23 T cell receptor beta chains in this list originate from one sample, sequenced in a study of beta chain features in type 1 diabetes. Findings of the study overall: Type 1 diabetes patients showed a moderate but significant shortening of TCRB CDR3s in all four CD4+ subsets.

Reverse transcribing all isolated RNA meant expressed TCRB transcripts were sequenced. Using immunoSEQ multiplex PCR, the repertoire was profiled, and TCRdb retains in-frame clones only, with some absent. The sample has some 270,000 clones; 11% are singletons. No antigen has been assigned to these receptors. The sequencing sample was made of naive CD4+ T cells from blood. These receptors were collected from a man under 40 with type 1 diabetes.

The V and J genes are TRBV2 and TRBJ2-7; D perhaps matches TRBD2 (6 bases). The germline gives CDR1 SNHLY, CDR2 FYNNEI. The CDR3 consists of 14 residues. V was shortened by 6 bases and J by 0 bases, with 12 bases between the two germline ends. The CDR3 region has the DNA TGTGCCAGCAGGGAGGGGAGCAGCTCCTACGAGCAGTACTTC. Amino acids: CASREGSSSYEQYF.

The table lists this clone with many counts. This chain links TRBV10-3 with TRBJ2-1, with D possibly matching TRBD2 (5 bases). The CDR3 has 15 residues. Germline assignment: CDR1 ENHRY and CDR2 SYGVKD. V gave up 3 bases and J gave up 5 bases, with 14 bases separating them. CDR3 sequence reads: CAISERAFGDNEQFF. DNA of the CDR3: TGTGCCATCAGTGAAAGGGCGTTCGGGGACAATGAGCAGTTCTTC.

This clone was detected only once. This chain links TRBV27 with TRBJ2-7; TRBD1 aligns across 8 bases. Losses at the gene ends were 5 bases for V and 2 bases for J; bases not matched to a gene: 5. CDR3 size: 14 residues. CDR1 is MNHEY and CDR2 is SMNVEV in the germline V gene (reference sequence). Here the CDR3 reads CASSPGQVTYEQYF. CDR3 bases: TGTGCCAGCAGTCCGGGACAGGTTACCTACGAGCAGTACTTC.

This clone was counted a few times. This chain joins TRBV4-1 and TRBJ2-5; perhaps TRBD2 as D (6 bases). The CDR3 covers 17 residues. Trimming left V 2 bases short and J 5 bases short, with 21 bases between. The germline CDR1 and CDR2 sequences are MGHRA and YSYEKL. This chain's CDR3 is CASSQFRGTGGRETQYF. CDR3 sequence (DNA): TGCGCCAGCAGCCAATTCCGAGGGACCGGGGGTAGGGAGACCCAGTACTTC.

This clone was observed a single time. V is TRBV4-1 and J is TRBJ2-3; perhaps TRBD1 as D (5 bases). The V end was cut by 1 base, the J end by 2 bases, with 19 bases between. There are 18 residues in the CDR3. The germline V gene encodes CDR1 MGHRA and CDR2 YSYEKL. The CDR3: CASSQVVLVVGLTDTQYF. The CDR3 nucleotides read TGCGCCAGCAGCCAAGTCGTCCTGGTAGTGGGGCTCACAGATACGCAGTATTTT.

Concerning this clone itself: Distinct nucleotide sequences in the sample also encode this CDR3. The gene calls are TRBV9 and TRBJ2-5; TRBD2 matches 10 bases. The V and J ends lost 0 bases and 1 base, in that order; junction bases with no gene match: 3. The CDR3 extends over 16 amino acids. Germline assignment: CDR1 SGDLS and CDR2 YYNGEE. For the CDR3, the DNA is TGTGCCAGCAGCGTAGTGGCTAGCGGGGGCCAAGAGACCCAGTACTTC. It yields the protein CASSVVASGGQETQYF.

The V and J genes are TRBV27 and TRBJ1-1; the D gene is possibly TRBD1 (5 bases). The CDR3 has 14 residues. Trimming removed 5 bases from V and 1 base from J, with 11 bases in between. Germline-derived CDR1 and CDR2 are MNHEY and SMNVEV (reference sequence). CDR3 in amino acids: CASSQQEKNTEAFF. DNA of the CDR3: TGTGCCAGCAGTCAACAGGAGAAGAACACTGAAGCTTTCTTT.

The chain recombines TRBV7-2 with TRBJ2-7; D possibly corresponds to TRBD1 (6 bases). Per germline, CDR1 SGHTA and CDR2 FQGNSA. This CDR3 is 14 amino acids long. V lost 10 bases, J lost 2 bases, and 18 bases lay in between. CDR3 residues: CATSSEGGTYEQYF. As DNA, the CDR3 is TGTGCCACCTCAAGTGAAGGGGGAACCTACGAGCAGTACTTC. The full variable domain, in which reference TRBV7-2 and TRBJ2-7 provide the parts outside the CDR3, is GAGVSQSPSNKVTEKGKDVELRCDPISGHTALYWYRQSLGQGLEFLIYFQGNSAPDKSGLPSDRFSAERTGGSVSTLTIQRTQQEDSAVYLCATSSEGGTYEQYFGPGTRLTVT.

To note about this clone: One end of the junction is discordant with germline, which a read error may explain. The V call is TRBV7-7, the J call TRBJ2-5, with D possibly being TRBD1 (6 bases). The CDR3 consists of 16 residues. Germline V gene sequence: CDR1 SSHAT, CDR2 FNYEAQ (reference sequence). The CDR3 reads CASSLGAAGTPETQYF. The CDR3 DNA follows: TGTGCTAGCAGCTTAGGAGCGGCTGGGACACCAGAGACCCAGTACTTC.

This chain joins TRBV29-1 and TRBJ2-1, with 9 positions matching TRBD1. Per the germline V gene, CDR1 is SQVTM and CDR2 is ANQGSEA. V trimming: 7 bases; J trimming: 5 bases; junction bases outside the gene matches: 9. The CDR3 runs 14 residues. CDR3 sequence: CSAGQGLHNNEQFF. The CDR3 DNA sequence: TGCAGCGCGGGACAGGGACTACACAACAATGAGCAGTTCTTC.

The CDR3 DNA is TGTGCCAGCTGTCTTAGTGCGAACACCGGGGAGCTGTTTTTT. Protein: CASCLSANTGELFF. This sequence joins TRBV7-8 and TRBJ2-2; D is unclear. The ends were cut back, 8 bases at V and 0 bases at J, with 10 bases in the middle. The CDR3 is 14 residues long. Germline values: CDR1 SGHVS, CDR2 FQNEAQ. Using reference TRBV7-8 and TRBJ2-2 for the parts outside the CDR3, the full variable domain is GAGVSQSPRYKVAKRGQDVALRCDPISGHVSLFWYQQALGQGPEFLTYFQNEAQLDKSGLPSDRFFAERPEGSVSTLKIQRTQQEDSAVYLCASCLSANTGELFFGEGSRLTVL.

This clone came up a few times. The gene calls are TRBV18 and TRBJ2-1, with 7 bases lining up with TRBD1. After removal of 2 bases from V and 7 bases from J, the junction contained 8 bases not matched to a gene. Per the germline V gene, CDR1 is KGHSH and CDR2 is LQKENI. The length of the CDR3 is 15 residues. Written as DNA, the CDR3 is TGTGCCAGCTCACCAAATCCAGGGGGTCGGAATGAGCAGTTCTTC. This encodes CASSPNPGGRNEQFF.

The chain couples TRBV5-4 to TRBJ2-5; 7 nucleotides line up with TRBD1. This CDR3 region has 16 residues. After removal of 5 bases from V and 2 bases from J, the junction contained 12 bases not matched to a gene. The V gene's germline CDR1 is SGHNT and CDR2 YYREEE (reference sequence). The DNA for the CDR3 is TGTGCCAGCAGTTCCGCAAAGACAGGGCAACAAGAGACCCAGTACTTC. Its translation is CASSSAKTGQQETQYF.

The V call is TRBV10-3, the J call TRBJ1-4, with D possibly TRBD1 on 6 matching bases. This CDR3 spans 13 amino acids. In germline, CDR1 is ENHRY, CDR2 SYGVKD. V was cut by 5 bases and J by 8 bases, with 12 bases left in between. The CDR3 DNA reads TGTGCCATCAGTCAACAGGGTGGCGAAAAACTGTTTTTT. As protein: CAISQQGGEKLFF.

In its sample, this clone was seen a few times. This chain links TRBV28 with TRBJ2-7, with D possibly matching TRBD2 (5 bases). The V gene lost 8 bases and the J gene lost 0 bases, with 14 bases spanning the gap. Germline values: CDR1 MDHEN, CDR2 SYDVKM. This CDR3 is built from 14 residues. The CDR3 sequence: CASFPGSNSYEQYF. CDR3 DNA sequence: TGTGCCAGCTTTCCGGGATCAAACTCCTACGAGCAGTACTTC.

This clone was observed a handful of times. V gene TRBV7-3 combines with J gene TRBJ2-7; 10 nucleotides line up with TRBD1. Germline trimming cut 5 bases from V and 7 bases from J; bases unmatched to any gene: 5. CDR1 is SGHTA and CDR2 is FQGTGA in the germline V gene. The CDR3 length is 13 residues. DNA of the CDR3: TGTGCCAGCAGCATCGACAGGGGGCTAGAGCAGTACTTC. Translation: CASSIDRGLEQYF.

The CDR3 sequence: CASSDPGGRTYEQYF. Written as DNA, the CDR3 is TGTGCCAGCAGTGACCCAGGGGGCAGGACCTACGAGCAGTACTTC. The genes are TRBV6-1 and TRBJ2-7; 8 nucleotides match TRBD1. The CDR3 loop spans 15 amino acids. CDR1 is MNHNS and CDR2 is SASEGT in the germline V gene. J lost 2 bases, V lost 3 bases, and 6 bases had no gene match.

CDR3 residues: CASSPWDYLETQYF. In DNA, the CDR3 is TGTGCCAGCAGTCCCTGGGACTACTTAGAGACCCAGTACTTC. The chain joins TRBV27 to TRBJ2-5, with 7 bases that match TRBD2. The V segment lost 5 bases and the J segment 4 bases; nucleotides outside the gene matches: 7. This CDR3 is 14 amino acids long. In germline, CDR1 is MNHEY, CDR2 SMNVEV (reference sequence).

Only a few counts were recorded for this clone. V is TRBV28 and J is TRBJ2-6; 7 nucleotides agree with TRBD1. Germline V gene sequence: CDR1 MDHEN, CDR2 SYDVKM. V lost 5 bases to trimming and J lost 12 bases; unmatched junction nucleotides: 10. The CDR3 has 14 residues. CDR3 in amino acids: CASSPNPRGIVLTF. DNA of the CDR3: TGTGCCAGCAGTCCCAACCCCAGGGGGATCGTCCTGACTTTC.

This clone was counted only a few times. The chain combines TRBV29-1 with TRBJ2-3; tentative D call: TRBD1 (5 bases). Trimming stripped 6 bases from V and 2 bases from J, with 12 bases between. This CDR3 is 13 amino acids long. CDR1 SQVTM and CDR2 ANQGSEA come from the germline V gene. The CDR3 nucleotides read TGCAGCGTCGATGACAGTTACACAGATACGCAGTATTTT. Translated, it gives CSVDDSYTDTQYF.

Only a few counts were recorded for this clone. The rearrangement joins TRBV19 to TRBJ1-5; 8 bases match TRBD1. Germline V CDR1 and CDR2: LNHDA, SQIVND (reference sequence). The CDR3 has 14 amino acids. Trimming took 5 bases from V and 6 from J; bases not matched to a gene: 6. The CDR3 protein is CASSGGQGTQPQHF. In DNA, the CDR3 is TGTGCCAGTAGTGGCGGACAGGGAACTCAGCCCCAGCATTTT.

This clone was found a few times. V is TRBV19 and J is TRBJ2-7; 10 bases match TRBD1. The V segment lost 5 bases and the J segment 3 bases; nucleotides outside the gene matches: 7. The CDR3 extends over 15 amino acids. CDR1 is LNHDA, CDR2 SQIVND, per germline (reference sequence). The DNA of the CDR3 is TGTGCCAGTAGTTCGCCGGGACAGGGGATCTACGAGCAGTACTTC. This encodes CASSSPGQGIYEQYF.

The chain links TRBV7-3 to TRBJ1-1, with D possibly being TRBD1 (5 bases). Per germline, CDR1 SGHTA and CDR2 FQGTGA. This CDR3 contains 13 residues. V lost 2 bases and J lost 8, with 12 bases in between. The CDR3 DNA sequence: TGTGCCAGCAGCTTAGGGGCAGAGAAAGAAGCTTTCTTT. This translates into CASSLGAEKEAFF.